This T cell receptor (beta chain) came from a study of cytomegalovirus exposure and HLA in healthy donors (dated by TCRdb to 2017 to 2019). At the level of the whole study: According to an earlier analysis of a few hundred of the donors, about 179 million T cells yielded 90 million to 140 million unique TCR beta sequences and roughly 280 Gb of sequence data. A later analysis re-analyzed previously published TCR beta repertoires from roughly 600 donors and added high-resolution HLA genotyping to study TCR occurrence patterns. The study used immunosequencing to profile the T cell repertoires of 670 or so subjects and linked those repertoires to cytomegalovirus serostatus. Roughly 5 DR-DQ haplotypes were treated as single units for association and clustering because of strong linkage in the cohort. The later analysis used no new phenotypic data to find candidate immune exposures, relying instead on TCR beta sequences and their occurrence across donors. Both class I and class II loci were covered by HLA typing, at four-digit resolution. An earlier analysis of approximately 500 of the donors applied high-throughput TCR beta sequencing to assess whether each TCR beta V gene segment acted as functional or pseudogenic. To predict cytomegalovirus infection status, the study combined high-throughput TCR immunosequencing, statistical association of individual TCRs with disease status, and machine learning. Among the roughly 400 genotyped donors, around 81% belonged to the genetic ancestry cluster associated with self-reported Caucasian donors. A later genetic analysis used genome-wide SNP genotypes for 398 of the 666 donors, treating that subset as a discovery cohort. Across some 400 genotyped donors of the cohort, an average of approximately 240,000 unique TCR beta nucleotide sequences per donor were sequenced, and 15% to 20% of those sequences were non-productive. Every discovery cohort repertoire had been produced on one sequencing platform. Approximately 300 gigabases of sequencing data and approximately 85 million unique TCR sequences were included in an early release covering over 600 HLA-typed donors. The study aimed to test whether cataloging public T cell receptors could reveal signatures of past pathogen exposure. Typing coverage varied by locus: roughly 620-640 donors for A, B, C, DRB1 and DQB1; some 520 for DQA1; around 570 for DPA1; 450 to 480 for DPB1. Besides the first cohort of about 730 subjects, a separate validation cohort made up of 120 or so different subjects was used. Donor age, sex, ethnicity and CMV serostatus were collected together with the repertoire data. Broad study findings and their caveats: Because some donors lacked HLA typing at each locus, the association tests relied only on the typed subset. When HLA alleles, especially DR and DQ, strongly co-occurred, attributing TCR associations to individual alleles was difficult. Roughly uniform sequencing depth across donors was assumed in presence/absence analyses, although this assumption may not hold. In this cohort, only TCR beta chains were sequenced, and detectable features were limited by the absence of alpha or paired-chain data. Most CMV-associated TCR beta chains appeared to be HLA-restricted in a later analysis, and the HLA associations seemed to be driven largely by CMV exposure. The sequencing pipeline was judged likely to have produced a cluster of highly shared sequence variants as a technical artifact. A further reported finding was that TCR beta sequences accurately predicted the HLA-A and HLA-B alleles for most subjects in the first cohort. The study listed over 150 TCR beta chains as associated with cytomegalovirus. The only immune exposure information available for the cohort was CMV serostatus. Most TCR sequences were observed very rarely across donors, whereas some public TCRs were present in many individuals. In a later analysis, the rate of TCR association differed among HLA loci, with DRB1 alleles having the most associated TCRs and HLA-C alleles having the fewest. In a later analysis, some 17,000 TCR beta sequences were associated with specific HLA alleles at a false discovery rate of 0.05. A later analysis reported that several top co-occurrence clusters appeared linked to parvovirus B19, influenza, CMV and Epstein-Barr virus. Correlated functional status among segregating V segments might reflect linkage disequilibrium, but an unknown experimental factor could not be ruled out. The 87-base-pair reads could not distinguish some IMGT-functional V segments, including TRBV6-2 and TRBV6-3, so those segments were excluded. The classifier was reported to diagnose cytomegalovirus status with high specificity and sensitivity in both the original cohort and the validation cohort. The authors suggested that the approach could potentially be generalized to other disease states and immunological phenotypes. In a later genetic analysis, a missense DCLRE1C variant was associated with V-gene and J-gene trimming of TCR beta chains, and the association was replicated in an independent cohort. Because counts were too low, approximately 18 rarely observed V segments, including chromosome 9 orphons, were excluded from the earlier analysis of fewer than 650 of the donors. In vitro tests confirmed that a few of the cytomegalovirus-associated TCR beta chains recognize cytomegalovirus antigens. An earlier analysis of several hundred of the donors showed that most TCR beta V segments appeared in productive rearrangements either about 87% or about 30% of the time, which broadly matched IMGT annotations. In a later genetic analysis, fewer N-insertions in productive TCRs were reported among donors in an Asian-associated ancestry cluster than the roughly 700-donor mean. In a later analysis, HLA-associated TCR beta chains showed more clonal expansion and lower generation probabilities than non-associated chains that were equally common.

To note about this clone: The antigen it binds to is not known. One base away there is no much larger clone; base qualities are not given.

The cohort consisted of some 670 healthy bone marrow donors. At the time of sampling, all cohort members were nominally healthy, though unrecorded immune exposures were likely present. The donor was CMV seronegative and belonged to the group of 380 or so seronegative cohort members. A peripheral blood sample was collected from each donor, and TCR beta sequencing was performed on peripheral blood mononuclear cells. Genomic DNA extraction from the blood cell samples was performed with the Qiagen DNeasy Blood Extraction Kit. CDR1 and CDR2 are read off the germline V gene as MNHNS and SASEGT. A distance of 20 bases separates the germline ends of V and J, which lose 2 bases and 4 bases respectively. From cysteine to phenylalanine, the CDR3 is 17 amino acids long. CDR3 DNA only is kept here, 51 bases in frame from base 1. Receptors were amplified or captured by the immunoSEQ multiplex PCR assay. For the multiplex PCR, a mixture combining 60 forward primers for TCR Vbeta segments and 13 reverse primers for TCR Jbeta segments was used. The CDR3 region of rearranged TCR beta genes was amplified from genomic DNA with a multiplex PCR assay. On the Illumina HiSeq System, the amplified TCR beta libraries were sequenced as 87-base-pair reads. Per the original workflow: A later analysis counted tens of millions of unique TCR beta chains across the 640 or so repertoires, and around 12 million of these chains were shared by at least two donors. Raw reads were error-corrected and collapsed into unique sequences by a nearest-neighbor algorithm in which closely related sequences were merged to remove PCR and sequencing errors. To assign V, D and J gene segments, CDR3 sequences were aligned to IMGT reference sequences. For a sequence to be retained, a match of at least six nucleotides was required to both a V gene segment and a J gene segment. A rearrangement counted as productive if the CDR3 had no stop codons and remained in frame with V and J, and every other rearrangement counted as non-productive. CDR3 was defined according to IMGT convention as the region running from the second conserved V-encoded cysteine to the conserved J-encoded phenylalanine. The earlier analysis of 587 of the donors excluded sequences that lacked an unambiguous match to a single V gene segment. In an earlier analysis of 450 to 750 of the donors, a V segment was called functional when productive rearrangements were above 56.7%, and segregating when the standard deviation between donors exceeded 5%. A statistical classification framework was developed to diagnose cytomegalovirus status using the catalog of TCR beta chain sequences. A later analysis assigned V and J genes by comparing TCR nucleotide sequences with IMGT/GENE-DB human TR gene sequences. The TCRdist pipeline was used in a later analysis to assign CDR3 sequences and most-parsimonious VDJ recombination scenarios. In a later analysis, each TCR beta chain was defined by its CDR3 amino acid sequence together with its V-gene family, and reads lacking a unique V-gene family were excluded. A later analysis removed roughly 590 highly shared, low-generation-probability nucleotide sequences to deal with suspected cross-contamination and a sequencing artifact. A later analysis calculated a clonal expansion index for each public chain from normalized within-repertoire ranks of inferred template counts. Generation probabilities in a later analysis came from a VDJ recombination model fitted to out-of-frame rearrangements, and those results were checked against IGoR. Hypergeometric tests were used in a later analysis to score TCR-TCR, TCR-HLA and TCR-CMV co-occurrence, with a repertoire-size bias correction applied to the TCR pairs. False discovery rates were estimated in a later analysis by permuting HLA or CMV assignments 20 times. In a later analysis, co-occurring TCRs were grouped using DBSCAN, with TCRdist sequence similarity added in when clustering inside HLA-allele-positive subsets. Repertoires with fewer than 30,000 or more than 120,000 public chains, plus five repertoires with anomalous nucleotide sharing, were excluded from co-occurrence clustering. TCRdb retrieved this table from immuneACCESS and kept in-frame rearrangements only. Not all clones are present; in checked studies, unresolved V genes account for under half, and no reason is known for the remainder. From that table come the V and J calls and clone size; the DNA was used to work out D and trimming. This sample lists around 150,000 clones; more than 70% were detected once. The top ten clones comprise around 2% of the sample.

This clonotype was sampled from a man aged 25 to 40 in good health and CMV-seronegative. The sequence is built from TRBV6-1 and TRBJ1-1; the D gene remains uncertain. Specimen: PBMCs. The CDR3 reads CASSEWAFSGRSTEAFF. The bases are TGTGCCAGCAGTGAATGGGCCTTTAGTGGCCGTAGCACTGAAGCTTTCTTT.